These 30 T cell receptor beta chains were sequenced from one sample in a study of shared clonotypes between healthy human individuals. Naive CD8 isolation took CD45RO-negative cells positively selected for CCR7 and excluded terminally differentiated effector memory CD45RA+ cells. Profiled with immunoSEQ multiplex PCR; TCRdb holds only in-frame clones, not every one. The repertoire holds about 680,000 clones, 92% seen once, with 24% in the top ten. Sample: naive CD8+ T cells sorted from blood. These receptors originate from a man in his thirties or forties in good health.

Comments on this clone: The sample carries other DNA sequences with the same CDR3. This rearrangement joins TRBV7-8 to TRBJ2-1; possibly TRBD1 or TRBD2 for D (5 bases each). Per germline, CDR1 SGHVS and CDR2 FQNEAQ. The CDR3 contains 13 residues. V gave up 3 bases and J gave up 5 bases, with 8 bases separating them. CDR3 sequence reads: CASSFRGHNEQFF. The CDR3, as DNA: TGTGCCAGCAGCTTCCGGGGCCACAATGAGCAGTTCTTC.

The chain employs TRBV29-1 and TRBJ2-5, with 8 bases identical to TRBD1. CDR3 size: 16 residues. J gave up 4 bases and V 3 bases, and 13 bases lay outside the gene matches. Germline CDR1 reads SQVTM; CDR2 reads ANQGSEA. CDR3 DNA sequence: TGCAGCGTTGAGAGTTTGGGGGACAGGAGGCGAGAGACCCAGTACTTC. This encodes CSVESLGDRRRETQYF. The full variable domain, rest sourced from reference TRBV29-1 and TRBJ2-5, is SAVISQKPSRDICQRGTSLTIQCQVDSQVTMMFWYRQQPGQSLTLIATANQGSEATYESGFVIDKFPISRPNLTFSTLTVSNMSPEDSSIYLCSVESLGDRRRETQYFGPGTRLLVL.

V is TRBV27 and J is TRBJ2-7, with 14 bases that match TRBD2. CDR1 and CDR2 (germline): MNHEY, SMNVEV (reference sequence). There are 15 residues in the CDR3. The V segment lost 4 bases and the J segment 6 bases; nucleotides outside the gene matches: 5. CDR3 DNA: TGTGCCAGCAGTTGGGGACTAGCGGGAGTTAGCGAGCAGTACTTC. Amino acid sequence: CASSWGLAGVSEQYF.

The chain carries TRBV29-1 and TRBJ2-2; D possibly corresponds to TRBD2 (7 bases). The germline V gene encodes CDR1 SQVTM and CDR2 ANQGSEA. The V end lost 4 bases, the J end lost 4 bases, and 16 bases lay between the germline ends. The CDR3 totals 15 residues. The CDR3 here is CSVGEDGGRTGELFF. DNA for the CDR3: TGCAGCGTTGGGGAAGACGGGGGGCGCACCGGGGAGCTGTTTTTT.

This clone has just one count. This rearrangement joins TRBV5-4 to TRBJ2-1; D is unresolved. The germline CDR1 and CDR2 sequences are SGHNT and YYREEE (reference sequence). V lost 0 bases, J lost 8 bases, and 9 bases lay in between. This CDR3 spans 13 amino acids. CDR3 bases: TGTGCCAGCAGCTTGGGACACGCGGATGAGCAGTTCTTC. Translated: CASSLGHADEQFF.

The chain has TRBV27 and TRBJ2-3; D is unresolved. From germline, CDR1 is MNHEY and CDR2 SMNVEV (reference sequence). The CDR3 extends over 15 amino acids. Trimming stripped 0 bases from V and 4 bases from J, with 11 bases between. The DNA of the CDR3 is TGTGCCAGCAGTTTATCCGCGCAGTGGGCAGATACGCAGTATTTT. Its protein is CASSLSAQWADTQYF.

This clone was found a few times. V is TRBV25-1 and J is TRBJ2-5; tentatively, D is TRBD1 or TRBD2 (5 bases each). CDR1 MGHDK and CDR2 SYGVNS come from the germline V gene. The CDR3 runs to 16 residues. V shed 7 bases and J shed 4 bases, with 22 bases lying between them. The CDR3 protein is CASTLRRGSGRETQYF. CDR3 DNA sequence: TGTGCCAGCACCCTACGCCGGGGCAGCGGCCGAGAGACCCAGTACTTC.

V is TRBV11-2 and J is TRBJ1-2, with D uncertain. The V gene lost 3 bases and the J gene lost 0 bases, with 5 bases spanning the gap. The CDR3 loop spans 13 amino acids. The germline gives CDR1 SGHAT, CDR2 FQNNGV. In nucleotides, the CDR3 is TGTGCCAGCAGCTTTAGGGCTAACTATGGCTACACCTTC. Protein product: CASSFRANYGYTF.

Concerning this clone itself: The sample carries other DNA sequences with the same CDR3. This sequence joins TRBV21-1 and TRBJ2-3. TRBV21-1 is given as a pseudogene. This CDR3 has 14 residues. The chain's CDR3 is CASSTRDSTDTQYF. CDR3 nucleotide sequence: TGTGCCAGCAGCACCCGGGACAGCACAGATACGCAGTATTTT.

This chain connects TRBV9 to TRBJ2-6, with D unresolved. The V end was cut by 3 bases, the J end by 0 bases, with 16 bases between. This CDR3 comprises 18 residues. Germline V gives CDR1 SGDLS, CDR2 YYNGEE. The CDR3 sequence is CASSGSERSFSGANVLTF. The CDR3 DNA is TGTGCCAGCAGCGGGAGCGAGAGGTCTTTCTCTGGGGCCAACGTCCTGACTTTC.

Comment on this clone: This sample includes further DNA sequences coding for the same CDR3. This sequence joins TRBV27 and TRBJ2-1, with D possibly TRBD2 on 5 matching bases. This CDR3 spans 12 amino acids. Trimming took 3 bases from V and 8 from J, leaving 8 bases between them. Germline V gene sequence: CDR1 MNHEY, CDR2 SMNVEV (reference sequence). The CDR3 region is CASSLLGDEQFF. DNA of the CDR3: TGTGCCAGCAGTTTGTTGGGAGATGAGCAGTTCTTC.

The chain is built from TRBV13 and TRBJ2-2; either TRBD1 or TRBD2 may supply D (5 bases each). V dropped 5 bases and J dropped 6 bases, with 16 bases sitting between them. The CDR3 spans 15 residues. The germline gives CDR1 PRHDT, CDR2 FYEKMQ (reference sequence). CDR3 residues: CASSDGTHGAGELFF. For the CDR3, the DNA is TGTGCCAGCAGCGACGGGACGCACGGTGCCGGGGAGCTGTTTTTT.

The rearrangement links TRBV6-5 to TRBJ2-7, with D perhaps matching TRBD2 (6 bases). Trimming left V 5 bases short and J 7 bases short, with 15 bases between. Germline V gives CDR1 MNHEY, CDR2 SVGAGI. The CDR3 sequence is 13 residues long. The chain's CDR3 is CASSNRGRTEQYF. CDR3 bases: TGTGCCAGCAGTAATCGGGGGAGAACGGAGCAGTACTTC.

This sequence joins TRBV4-3 and TRBJ1-1, with D tentatively TRBD1 (5 bases). Trimming left V 1 base short and J 0 bases short, with 9 bases between. Germline V gives CDR1 LGHNA, CDR2 YSLEER. The CDR3 has 15 residues. The CDR3 is CASSQVQGMNTEAFF. CDR3 in DNA: TGCGCCAGCAGCCAAGTCCAGGGAATGAACACTGAAGCTTTCTTT.

The genes are TRBV10-2 and TRBJ2-2; D gene unclear. Germline V gene data show CDR1 as WSHSY and CDR2 as SAAADI. The V end was cut by 8 bases, the J end by 1 base, with 8 bases between. This CDR3 comprises 13 residues. The CDR3 DNA follows: TGCGCCAGCGAAGCTGAGAACACCGGGGAGCTGTTTTTT. Encoded protein: CASEAENTGELFF.

This chain joins TRBV10-3 and TRBJ1-2; D is undetermined. CDR1 ENHRY and CDR2 SYGVKD come from the germline V gene. The CDR3 sequence is 11 residues long. Trimming removed 10 bases at V and 6 bases at J, with 12 bases between. This chain's CDR3 is CATSGADGYTF. CDR3 DNA sequence: TGTGCCACCTCGGGTGCTGATGGCTACACCTTC.

This sequence joins TRBV4-3 and TRBJ1-4; D gene unclear. Trimming pared 2 bases from V and 3 bases from J, leaving 10 bases between. CDR3 size: 15 residues. Germline V gene lookup returns CDR1 LGHNA and CDR2 YSLEER. The CDR3 loop is CASSQSLTSNEKLFF. The DNA for the CDR3 is TGCGCCAGCAGCCAATCGCTAACGTCTAATGAAAAACTGTTTTTT.

The gene calls are TRBV19 and TRBJ1-5; D is undetermined. Germline V CDR1 and CDR2: LNHDA, SQIVND (reference sequence). V dropped 8 bases and J dropped 2 bases, with 13 bases sitting between them. CDR3 length equals 14 residues. The CDR3 here is CASLSTSGNQPQHF. The CDR3 DNA sequence: TGTGCCAGTTTGTCCACTAGCGGCAATCAGCCCCAGCATTTT.

This sequence joins TRBV7-3 and TRBJ2-1; 7 bases align to TRBD2. V shed 5 bases, J shed 4 bases, and the junction held 2 bases outside the gene matches. CDR1 is SGHTA, CDR2 FQGTGA, per germline. The CDR3 extends over 13 amino acids. This chain's CDR3 is CASSQGLYNEQFF. The CDR3 DNA is TGTGCCAGCAGCCAGGGACTATACAATGAGCAGTTCTTC.

This rearrangement joins TRBV19 to TRBJ2-1; a weak D match, TRBD2 (5 bases). V lost 2 bases to trimming and J lost 7 bases, with 15 bases between them. The CDR3 totals 15 residues. Germline lookup yields CDR1 LNHDA and CDR2 SQIVND (reference sequence). The CDR3 reads CASSILSGTGNEQFF. CDR3 DNA: TGTGCCAGTAGTATATTGAGCGGCACGGGGAATGAGCAGTTCTTC.

The table lists this clone with a few counts. The CDR3 DNA is TGTGCCAGCAGCTTGTTAACTAGCGGAATCAGGTGGGGAGATACGCAGTATTTT. It codes for CASSLLTSGIRWGDTQYF. V is TRBV5-4 and J is TRBJ2-3; TRBD2 agrees at 8 bases. The CDR3 has 18 residues. Germline CDR1 SGHNT, CDR2 YYREEE (reference sequence). Trimming cost V 1 base and J 5 bases; bases outside gene matches: 15.

The chain uses TRBV12-5 and TRBJ2-5; 7 bases map to TRBD2. Germline lookup yields CDR1 LGHNT and CDR2 FRNRAP. Trimming at V came to 5 bases and at J to 2 bases, leaving 2 bases not matched to a gene. The CDR3 has 13 amino acids. The chain's CDR3 is CASGPGGQETQYF. For the CDR3, the DNA is TGTGCTAGTGGTCCCGGGGGGCAAGAGACCCAGTACTTC.

V gene TRBV4-1 combines with J gene TRBJ2-5, with D possibly TRBD1 on 6 matching bases. The CDR3 has 12 amino acids. The germline V and J ends were trimmed by 6 bases and 5 bases, with 10 bases remaining between them. From germline, CDR1 is MGHRA and CDR2 YSYEKL. CDR3 loop: CASRDDRETQYF. The DNA of the CDR3 is TGCGCCAGCAGGGATGACAGGGAGACCCAGTACTTC.

This clone was recorded only once. The CDR3 protein is CASSLETWQETQYF. As DNA, the CDR3 is TGCGCCAGCAGCTTGGAAACCTGGCAAGAGACCCAGTACTTC. This chain connects TRBV5-1 to TRBJ2-5; D unresolved. V was cut by 0 bases and J by 2 bases, with 8 bases left in between. This CDR3 region has 14 residues. The germline gives CDR1 SGHRS, CDR2 YFSETQ.

The chain recombines TRBV5-4 with TRBJ2-1; 9 nucleotides line up with TRBD2. CDR3 length: 13 amino acids. Trimming at V came to 4 bases and at J to 9 bases, leaving 5 bases not matched to a gene. The germline gives CDR1 SGHNT, CDR2 YYREEE (reference sequence). CDR3 DNA: TGTGCCAGCAGCCCGACTAGCGGCACTGAGCAGTTCTTC. It is translated as CASSPTSGTEQFF.

The chain employs TRBV28 and TRBJ2-1; 11 bases agree with TRBD2. The CDR3 loop spans 15 amino acids. After removal of 6 bases from V and 3 bases from J, the junction contained 4 bases not matched to a gene. Germline CDR1 is MDHEN and CDR2 is SYDVKM. CDR3 DNA sequence: TGTGCCAGCAGCCCACTAGCGGGAGTCTACAATGAGCAGTTCTTC. The encoded protein is CASSPLAGVYNEQFF.

The chain is built from TRBV7-6 and TRBJ2-3; no clear D. Germline loops: CDR1 SGHVS, CDR2 FNYEAQ. The CDR3 runs 13 residues. Between the trimmed V and J ends, which lost 2 bases and 6 bases, there was a span of 9 bases. The CDR3 DNA reads TGTGCCAGCAGCTTACAATGGGCGGATACGCAGTATTTT. This sequence encodes CASSLQWADTQYF.

The chain joins TRBV2 to TRBJ2-7, with 8 bases matching TRBD1. The V gene's germline CDR1 is SNHLY and CDR2 FYNNEI. The CDR3 has 14 residues. Unmatched junction bases numbered 4, after V lost 4 bases and J lost 2 bases. The DNA for the CDR3 is TGTGCCAGCAGTGGCGGACAGGGCGCCTACGAGCAGTACTTC. Its protein product is CASSGGQGAYEQYF.

Note on this clone: One junction end does not reproduce the germline sequence, and a read error may be involved. The chain employs TRBV7-7 and TRBJ2-5, with 9 bases identical to TRBD1. CDR3 length: 13 residues. The germline V gene encodes CDR1 SSHAT and CDR2 FNYEAQ (reference sequence). The CDR3 reads CASKRQGEETQYF. CDR3 bases: TGTGCTAGCAAACGACAGGGGGAGGAGACCCAGTACTTC.

The V gene is TRBV27, the J gene TRBJ2-4; TRBD2 agrees at 7 bases. The CDR3 sequence is 16 residues long. Trimming cost V 6 bases and J 8 bases; bases outside gene matches: 16. CDR1 is MNHEY and CDR2 is SMNVEV in the germline V gene (reference sequence). This CDR3 is CASRPSMGGRTDIQYF. The CDR3 DNA sequence: TGTGCCAGCAGGCCCAGCATGGGGGGGAGAACAGACATTCAGTACTTC.